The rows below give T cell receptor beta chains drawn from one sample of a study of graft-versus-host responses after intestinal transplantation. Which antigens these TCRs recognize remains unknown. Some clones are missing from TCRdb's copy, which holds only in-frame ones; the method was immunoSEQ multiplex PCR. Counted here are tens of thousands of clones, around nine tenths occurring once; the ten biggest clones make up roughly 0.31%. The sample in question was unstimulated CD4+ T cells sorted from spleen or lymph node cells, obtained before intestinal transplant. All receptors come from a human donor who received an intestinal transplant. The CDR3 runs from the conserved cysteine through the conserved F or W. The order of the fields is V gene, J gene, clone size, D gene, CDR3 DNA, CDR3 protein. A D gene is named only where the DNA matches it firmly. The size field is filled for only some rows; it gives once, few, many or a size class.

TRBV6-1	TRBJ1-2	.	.	TGTGCCAGCAGGCGGACAGCTTCTAACTATGGCTACACCTTC	CASRRTASNYGYTF
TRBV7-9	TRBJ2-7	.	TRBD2	TGTGCCAGCAGCTTAGCGGCGGGAGGGACCTACGAGCAGTACTTC	CASSLAAGGTYEQYF
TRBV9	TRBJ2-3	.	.	TGTGCCAGCAGCGTTCTTCCGCGGAGCACAGATACGCAGTATTTT	CASSVLPRSTDTQYF
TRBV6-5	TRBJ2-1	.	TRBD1	TGTGCCAGCCAAACAGGGGCGATATACAATGAGCAGTTCTTC	CASQTGAIYNEQFF
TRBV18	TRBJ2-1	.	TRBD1	TGTGCCAGCTCACCAGCCGGACAGGGCTTAGGCAATGAGCAGTTCTTC	CASSPAGQGLGNEQFF
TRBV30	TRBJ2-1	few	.	TGTGCCTGGAGCAGGGGAGGGGGAGGGGGCTACAATGAGCAGTTCTTC	CAWSRGGGGGYNEQFF
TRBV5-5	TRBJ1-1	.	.	TGTGCCAGCAGCTTGGACTACAGGGTGCGAGCTTTCTTT	CASSLDYRVRAFF
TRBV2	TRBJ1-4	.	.	TGTGCCAGCAGTGAAGGGTCGAGGAGGGGGGGAAAACTGTTTTTT	CASSEGSRRGGKLFF
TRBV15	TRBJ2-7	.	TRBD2	TGTGCCACCAGCAGTTCGGCTAGCGGGAGGGTCGGTAGCTACGAGCAGTACTTC	CATSSSASGRVGSYEQYF
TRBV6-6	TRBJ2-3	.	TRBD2	TGTGCCAGCAGCAATGCGGGGGGCCGCACAGATACGCAGTATTTT	CASSNAGGRTDTQYF
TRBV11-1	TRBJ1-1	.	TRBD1	TGTGCCAGCAGCTTGAATTCAGGGGGCACCACTGAAGCTTTCTTT	CASSLNSGGTTEAFF
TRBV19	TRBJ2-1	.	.	TGTGCCAGTAGTACTCGGACGGATGAGCAGTTCTTC	CASSTRTDEQFF
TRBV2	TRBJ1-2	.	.	TGTGCCAGCAGTGAGGGCAGGCTTTATGGCTACACCTTC	CASSEGRLYGYTF
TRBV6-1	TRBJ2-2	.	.	TGTGCCAGCGCCCGAGGGACTCAACGAACCGGGGAGCTGTTTTTT	CASARGTQRTGELFF
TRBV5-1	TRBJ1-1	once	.	TGCGCCAGCAGCTTGGGGGACCGGCTGAACACTGAAGCTTTCTTT	CASSLGDRLNTEAFF
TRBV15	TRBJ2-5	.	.	TGTGCCTCCCGCCGACCCGAAGAGACCCAGTACTTC	CASRRPEETQYF
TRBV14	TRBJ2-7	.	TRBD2	TGTGCCAGCAGCCAAGAGCTAGCGGGAGGAAACGAGCAGTACTTC	CASSQELAGGNEQYF
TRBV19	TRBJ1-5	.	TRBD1	TGTGCCAGCTTCACAGGGGGCATGGGCCAGCCCCAGCATTTT	CASFTGGMGQPQHF
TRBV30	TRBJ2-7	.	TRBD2	TGTGCCTGGAGTGTAGGGGCCTTATTAGCGGGCCTCTCCTACGAGCAGTACTTC	CAWSVGALLAGLSYEQYF
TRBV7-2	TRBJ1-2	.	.	TGTGCCAGCAGCGTTGGACGGAACTATGGCTACACCTTC	CASSVGRNYGYTF
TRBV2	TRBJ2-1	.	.	TGTGCCAGCAGGATAGTGGGGGAGCAGTTCTTC	CASRIVGEQFF
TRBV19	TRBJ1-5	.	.	TGTGCCAGTAGTATCATGTCCGGGGACCAGCCCCAGCATTTT	CASSIMSGDQPQHF
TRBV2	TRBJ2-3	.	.	TGTGCCAGCAGTGAAGCAGGGGCTCTAGATACGCAGTATTTT	CASSEAGALDTQYF
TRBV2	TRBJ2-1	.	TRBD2	TGTGCCAGCAGAGCCGGGACTAGCTCCTACAATGAGCAGTTCTTC	CASRAGTSSYNEQFF
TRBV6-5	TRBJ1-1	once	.	TGTGCCAGCTGTATAGGACAGATGAACACTGAAGCTTTCTTT	CASCIGQMNTEAFF
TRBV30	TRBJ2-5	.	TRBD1	TGTGCCTACGCGACAGGGCGCAAAGAGACCCAGTACTTC	CAYATGRKETQYF
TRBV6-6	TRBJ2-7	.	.	TGTGCCAGCAGTAAACAGGGTTTCGAGCAGTACTTC	CASSKQGFEQYF
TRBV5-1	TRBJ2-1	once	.	TGCGCCAGCAGCCCGGACCCGTTGAACGACTCCTACAATGAGCAGTTCTTC	CASSPDPLNDSYNEQFF
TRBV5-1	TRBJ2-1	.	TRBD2	TGCGCCAGCAGCTTGGTGACCCGGGGGGAGTTCTACAATGAGCAGTTCTTC	CASSLVTRGEFYNEQFF
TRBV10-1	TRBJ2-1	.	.	TGCGCCAGCAGTGAGTCTGCCGGGTCCTCCTCCTACAATGAGCAGTTCTTC	CASSESAGSSSYNEQFF
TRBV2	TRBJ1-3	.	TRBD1	TGTGCCAGCAGCGCATTGACAGGGCATTCCTCTGGAAACACCATATATTTT	CASSALTGHSSGNTIYF
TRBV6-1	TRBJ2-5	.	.	TGTGCCGCCGCGGGGGCAGGGGAAAAGACCCAGTACTTC	CAAAGAGEKTQYF
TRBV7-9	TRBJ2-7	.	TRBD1	TGTGCCAGCAGCTTAATGGGGTGGGACAGGGGCCACGAGCAGTACTTC	CASSLMGWDRGHEQYF
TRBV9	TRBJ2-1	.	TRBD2	TGTGCCAGCAGCAAACTAGCGGACTCCTACAATGAGCAGTTCTTC	CASSKLADSYNEQFF
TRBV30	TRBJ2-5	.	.	TGTGCCTGGAGTGGGACTAACGGGTTAGAGACCCAGTACTTC	CAWSGTNGLETQYF
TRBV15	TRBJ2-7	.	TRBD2	TGTGCCACCAGCAGAGTTTTGGGACTAGCGGGAGTTGTTGAGCAGTACTTC	CATSRVLGLAGVVEQYF
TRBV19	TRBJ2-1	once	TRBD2	TGTGCCACCCTGAGCGGGAGGGCCCGCAATGAGCAGTTCTTC	CATLSGRARNEQFF
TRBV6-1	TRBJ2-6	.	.	TGTGCCAGCAGTGACAAGGCGTCCGGGGCCAACGTCCTGACTTTC	CASSDKASGANVLTF
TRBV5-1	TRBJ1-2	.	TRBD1	TGCGCCAGCAGCTTGGGGACAGGGGGCGGCTACACCTTC	CASSLGTGGGYTF
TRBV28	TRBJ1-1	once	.	TGTGCCAGCAGCCCGATCGGAGGTGGTCTAAGGAACACTGAAGCTTTCTTT	CASSPIGGGLRNTEAFF
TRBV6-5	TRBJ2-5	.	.	TGTGCCAGCAGCCATATATACGATGGGGAAGAGACCCAGTACTTC	CASSHIYDGEETQYF
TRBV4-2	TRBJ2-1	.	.	TGTGCCAGCAGCCAAGAACGGGGAGATTTTTATGAGCAGTTCTTC	CASSQERGDFYEQFF
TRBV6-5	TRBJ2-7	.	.	TGTGCCAGCAGGGACTCTACTTCCTACGAGCAGTACTTC	CASRDSTSYEQYF
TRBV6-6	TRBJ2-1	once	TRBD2	TGTGCCAGCAGTTACGGGACTATTAACAATGAGCAGTTCTTC	CASSYGTINNEQFF
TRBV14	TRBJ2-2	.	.	TGTGCCAGCAGCCAAGATCAATTGCCCATAGGGCTTTACACCGGGGAGCTGTTTTTT	CASSQDQLPIGLYTGELFF
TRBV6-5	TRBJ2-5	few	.	TGTGCCAGCAGTTACTCGTTTAGGTTCGTTGAGACCCAGTACTTC	CASSYSFRFVETQYF
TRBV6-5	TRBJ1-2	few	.	TGTGCCAGCAGTTACGTCCAGGGTACTAACTATGGCTACACCTTC	CASSYVQGTNYGYTF
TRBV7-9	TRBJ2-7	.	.	TGTGCCAGCAGCATACCGACGGGGGGCTCCTTGTACGAGCAGTACTTC	CASSIPTGGSLYEQYF
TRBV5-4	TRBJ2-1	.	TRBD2	TGTGCCAGCAGCCCGGGACTAATAAATGAGCAGTTCTTC	CASSPGLINEQFF
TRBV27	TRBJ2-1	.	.	TGTGCCAGCAGTTTGATCGAGAGGTACTACAATGAGCAGTTCTTC	CASSLIERYYNEQFF
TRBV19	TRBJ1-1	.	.	TGTGCCAGTAATGGGCGCACTGAAGCTTTCTTT	CASNGRTEAFF
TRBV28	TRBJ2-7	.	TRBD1	TGTGCCAGCAGTCTCGCCTCGACAGGGAACTACGAGCAGTACTTC	CASSLASTGNYEQYF
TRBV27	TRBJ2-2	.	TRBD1	TGTGCCAGCAGTCCACCACCACGGGACAGATCGAACACCGGGGAGCTGTTTTTT	CASSPPPRDRSNTGELFF
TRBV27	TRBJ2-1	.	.	TGTGCCAGCAGTTTAGACTGGAGCTCCTACAATGAGCAGTTCTTC	CASSLDWSSYNEQFF
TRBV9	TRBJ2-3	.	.	TGTGCCAGCAGCGTAGGTGGCGAAAATACGCAGTATTTT	CASSVGGENTQYF
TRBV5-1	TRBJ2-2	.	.	TGCGCCAGCATGCCGGGCACAGATACCGGGGAGCTGTTTTTT	CASMPGTDTGELFF
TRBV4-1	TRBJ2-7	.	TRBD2	TGCGCCAGCAGCCAAGTTAGGCTAGCGGGAGGGCCGCGGTACGAGCAGTACTTC	CASSQVRLAGGPRYEQYF
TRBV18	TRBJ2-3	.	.	TGTGCCAGCTCAATCACAGATGGAGGCACAGATACGCAGTATTTT	CASSITDGGTDTQYF
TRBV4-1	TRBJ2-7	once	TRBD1	TGCGCCAGCAGCCGTTTCCCCCTCGGACAGGGAGGTTTCTACGAGCAGTACTTC	CASSRFPLGQGGFYEQYF
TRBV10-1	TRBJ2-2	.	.	TGCGCCAGCAGTGAACACATATGGGACACCGGGGAGCTGTTTTTT	CASSEHIWDTGELFF